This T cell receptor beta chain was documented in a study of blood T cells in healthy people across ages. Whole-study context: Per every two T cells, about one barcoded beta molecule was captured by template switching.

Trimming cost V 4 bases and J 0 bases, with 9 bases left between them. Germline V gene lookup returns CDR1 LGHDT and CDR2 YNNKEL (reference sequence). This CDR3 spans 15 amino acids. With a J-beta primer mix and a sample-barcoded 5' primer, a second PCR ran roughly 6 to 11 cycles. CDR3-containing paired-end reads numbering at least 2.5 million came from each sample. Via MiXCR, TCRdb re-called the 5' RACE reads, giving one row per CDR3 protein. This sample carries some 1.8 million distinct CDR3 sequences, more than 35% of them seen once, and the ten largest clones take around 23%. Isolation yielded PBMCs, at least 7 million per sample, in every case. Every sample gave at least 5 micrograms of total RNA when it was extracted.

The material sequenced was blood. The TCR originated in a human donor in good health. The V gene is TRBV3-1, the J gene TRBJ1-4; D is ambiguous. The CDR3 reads CASSRSPATNEKLFF. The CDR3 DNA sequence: TGTGCCAGCAGCCGCTCGCCCGCAACTAATGAAAAACTGTTTTTT.